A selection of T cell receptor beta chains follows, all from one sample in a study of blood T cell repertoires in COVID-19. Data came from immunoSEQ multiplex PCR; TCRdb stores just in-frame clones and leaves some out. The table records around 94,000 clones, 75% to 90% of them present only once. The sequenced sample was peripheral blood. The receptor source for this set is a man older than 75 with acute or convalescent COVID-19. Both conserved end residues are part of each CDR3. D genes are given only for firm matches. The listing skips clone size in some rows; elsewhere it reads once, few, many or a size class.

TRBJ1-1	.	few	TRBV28	TGTGCCAGCAGTTTATTGGGGGGGGCGAAGGCTTTCTTT	CASSLLGGAKAFF
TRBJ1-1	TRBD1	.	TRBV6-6	TGTGCCAGCACGAGGGACAGTGGCAGAGAAGCTTTCTTT	CASTRDSGREAFF
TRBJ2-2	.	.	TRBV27	TGTGCCAGCAGCCTCCTTAGGACAGACCTAACCGGGGAGCTGTTTTTT	CASSLLRTDLTGELFF
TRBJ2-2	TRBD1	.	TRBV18	TGTGCCAGCTCACACCGGAGCACAGGGGCTTTAGGGGAGCTGTTTTTT	CASSHRSTGALGELFF
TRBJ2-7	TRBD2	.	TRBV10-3	TGTGCCATCAGTCCTAGCGGGAGTTTATACGAGCAGTACTTC	CAISPSGSLYEQYF
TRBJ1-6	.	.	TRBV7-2	TGTGCCAGCAGCTTAGAGCAACCAGGGGCCTCCTATAATTCACCCCTCCACTTT	CASSLEQPGASYNSPLHF
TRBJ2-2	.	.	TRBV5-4	TGTGCCAGCAGCCCGGCGGGGTTGTCGAACACCGGGGAGCTGTTTTTT	CASSPAGLSNTGELFF
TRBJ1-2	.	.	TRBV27	TGTGCCAGCAGTTTAAACAGGTTCGACTATGGCTACACCTTC	CASSLNRFDYGYTF
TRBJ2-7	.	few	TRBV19	TGTGCCAGTAGTATAAATGCCGGCTACGAGCAGTACTTC	CASSINAGYEQYF
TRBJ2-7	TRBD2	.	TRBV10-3	TGTGCCATCAGGGGAGGACTAGCGGGAGGTAAGGCCTACGAGCAGTACTTC	CAIRGGLAGGKAYEQYF
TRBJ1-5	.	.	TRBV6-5	TGTGCCAGCAGTTACGGCAGGGTGAGTCAGCCCCAGCATTTT	CASSYGRVSQPQHF
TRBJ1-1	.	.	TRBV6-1	TGTGCCAGCAGTGAATTGGGAGGGACGGGGGAAGCTTTCTTT	CASSELGGTGEAFF
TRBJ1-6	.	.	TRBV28	TGTGCCAGCAGTTCCAGGACAGAGGCACCCCTCCACTTT	CASSSRTEAPLHF
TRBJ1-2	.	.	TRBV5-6	TGTGCCAGCAGCTTTGGGGGCCTTGGTTACACCTTC	CASSFGGLGYTF
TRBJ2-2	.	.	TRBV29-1	TGCAGCGTTGATAGCGGGAACACCGGGGAGCTGTTTTTT	CSVDSGNTGELFF
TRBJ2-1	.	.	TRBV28	TGTGCCAGTCGGCGGGTCTCCTACAATGAGCAGTTCTTC	CASRRVSYNEQFF
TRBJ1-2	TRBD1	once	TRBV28	TGTGCCAGCAACCAACCAAACAGGGGGCGGAATGGCTACACCTTC	CASNQPNRGRNGYTF
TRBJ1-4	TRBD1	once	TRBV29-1	TGCAGCGCGTCTCTAGGGGGCCTGGGTGAAAAACTGTTTTTT	CSASLGGLGEKLFF
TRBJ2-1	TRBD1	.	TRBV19	TGTGCCAGTAGTCCCGGACAGGGTGCTAATGAGCAGTTCTTC	CASSPGQGANEQFF
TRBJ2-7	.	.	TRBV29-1	TGCAGCGTTGAGAGCGGAGCCTACGAGCAGTACTTC	CSVESGAYEQYF
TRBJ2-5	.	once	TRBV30	TGTGCCTGGAGTACAGGGCTAGAGACCCAGTACTTC	CAWSTGLETQYF
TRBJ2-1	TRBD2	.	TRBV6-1	TGTGCCAGCAGTGGACTAGCGGGAGGGTCTGAGAATGAGCAGTTCTTC	CASSGLAGGSENEQFF